This entry features one TCR beta chain sequence. The antigen is not known. Trimming left V 2 bases short and J 4 bases short, with 4 bases between. The germline V gene has CDR1 SGHRS and CDR2 YFSETQ. There are 12 residues in the CDR3. This specimen belongs to a study of CD8 T cells in ankylosing spondylitis. Study-level findings and limits: Earlier studies detected some motif variants in reactive arthritis synovial fluid and blood. Within matched ankylosing spondylitis synovial fluid, disease-linked clones were reportedly significantly enriched. A motif in TCR beta, a set of roughly eight highly homologous variants, appeared characteristic of ankylosing spondylitis blood.

A quantitative 5'-RACE method, one with molecular barcodes, was used to make TCR beta libraries. Each CDR3 protein gets one entry after TCRdb re-called the 5' RACE reads with MiXCR. The table shows fewer than 750,000 distinct CDR3 sequences, with 15% to 20% occurring only once. Sample: blood, either unsorted or a sorted T cell fraction (not recorded which). The V gene is TRBV5-1, the J gene TRBJ2-1; no clear D. This receptor was obtained from a male donor with ankylosing spondylitis. In DNA, the CDR3 is TGCGCCAGCAGCTTTCAGTACAATGAGCAGTTCTTC. It specifies CASSFQYNEQFF.